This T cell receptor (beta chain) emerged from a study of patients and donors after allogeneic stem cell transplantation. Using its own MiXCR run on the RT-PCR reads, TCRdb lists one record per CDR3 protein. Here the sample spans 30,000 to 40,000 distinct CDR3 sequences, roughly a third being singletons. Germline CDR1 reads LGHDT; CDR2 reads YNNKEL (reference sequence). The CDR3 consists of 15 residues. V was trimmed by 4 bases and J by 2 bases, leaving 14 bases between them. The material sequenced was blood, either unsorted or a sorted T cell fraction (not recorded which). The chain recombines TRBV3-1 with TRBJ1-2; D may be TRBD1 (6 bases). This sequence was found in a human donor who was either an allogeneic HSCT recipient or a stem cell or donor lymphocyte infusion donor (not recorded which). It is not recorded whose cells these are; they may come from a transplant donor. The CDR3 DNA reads TGTGCCAGCAGCCTTTGGGGGGGCGGAAACTATGGCTACACCTTC. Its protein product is CASSLWGGGNYGYTF.